This T cell receptor (beta chain) was profiled in a study of T cells in Graves' hyperthyroidism and ophthalmopathy. General study findings and limits: Blood also showed most of the thyroid clonotypes that were expanded above 0.001. With a median lead of around 5.9 months before onset, the model predicted ophthalmopathy.

The CDR3 regions of TCR beta were amplified from RNA transcripts. HTBI primers were used for first-round RT-PCR of the TCR CDR3. TCRdb passed the multiplex PCR reads through MiXCR, listing each CDR3 protein once. The sample includes hundreds of thousands of distinct CDR3 sequences, about a fifth of them seen just once. V was trimmed by 2 bases and J by 5 bases, leaving 10 bases between them. The length of the CDR3 is 13 residues. Germline assignment: CDR1 DFQATT and CDR2 SNEGSKA (reference sequence). Orbital computed tomography and thyroid ultrasound, together with serum TRAb and thyroxine and clinical symptoms, were used for diagnoses. This clonotype has just a few counts. The antigen remains undetermined.

The chain links TRBV20-1 to TRBJ2-1; possibly TRBD1 or TRBD2 for D (6 bases each). Sequences were obtained from blood. The TCR was taken from a man aged 25-45 years with Graves' ophthalmopathy. CDR3 sequence reads: CSARRGANNEQFF. CDR3 bases: TGCAGTGCTAGAAGGGGGGCGAACAATGAGCAGTTCTTC.